Below, 21 T cell receptor beta chains from the same sample are listed, as sequenced in a study of blood T cell repertoires in COVID-19. Clones were sequenced by immunoSEQ multiplex PCR, and TCRdb holds only the in-frame ones, with some missing. This table holds about 180,000 clones, approximately 83% found once. The sequencing input was peripheral blood. The receptors were sampled from a human donor in a cohort sampled during active COVID-19.

The chain couples TRBV5-6 to TRBJ2-7; TRBD1 matches 8 bases. There are 13 residues in the CDR3. Germline trimming cut 1 base from V and 7 bases from J; bases unmatched to any gene: 4. CDR1 SGHDT and CDR2 YYEEEE come from the germline V gene. DNA of the CDR3: TGTGCCAGCAGCTTGTGGGACAGGCAAGAGCAGTACTTC. It encodes CASSLWDRQEQYF.

The chain's CDR3 is CASSLSSGRAAYEQYF. The DNA of the CDR3 is TGCGCCAGCAGCCTGTCTAGCGGGAGGGCCGCCTACGAGCAGTACTTC. This chain links TRBV4-1 with TRBJ2-7; 12 bases match TRBD2. The V and J ends lost 4 bases and 2 bases, in that order; junction bases with no gene match: 6. CDR3 length: 16 residues. Germline CDR1 and CDR2: MGHRA and YSYEKL.

The rearrangement joins TRBV3-1 (or the pseudogene TRBV3-2) to TRBJ2-3, with D maybe TRBD2 (7 bases). The V gene's germline CDR1 is LGHDT and CDR2 YNNKEL (reference sequence). The length of the CDR3 is 17 residues. V was pared by 2 bases and J by 3 bases, with 18 bases between. The CDR3 DNA is TGTGCCAGCAGCCAACAGAAAGGGGGGGGGCCGACAGATACGCAGTATTTT. It translates to CASSQQKGGGPTDTQYF.

A single count supports this clone. A much larger clone sits a single nucleotide away, making a read error possible. The gene calls are TRBV5-4 and TRBJ2-7; possibly TRBD1 for D (5 bases). V gave up 4 bases and J gave up 0 bases, with 8 bases separating them. Germline V gene sequence: CDR1 SGHNT, CDR2 YYREEE (reference sequence). This CDR3 is 13 amino acids long. The CDR3 DNA sequence: TGTGCCAGCAGCCCCGGACACTCCTACGAGCAGTACTTC. It is translated as CASSPGHSYEQYF.

The rearrangement links TRBV19 to TRBJ2-2, with D possibly TRBD2 on 6 matching bases. V was cut by 6 bases and J by 8 bases, with 19 bases left in between. The germline V gene encodes CDR1 LNHDA and CDR2 SQIVND (reference sequence). This CDR3 has 15 amino acids. The CDR3 loop is CASSPGAGGMGELFF. In DNA form, the CDR3 reads TGTGCCAGTAGCCCCGGAGCGGGCGGCATGGGGGAGCTGTTTTTT.

This chain uses TRBV7-6 with TRBJ1-4, with D tentatively TRBD1 (5 bases). V lost 5 bases and J 7 bases, leaving 26 bases between the germline ends. The CDR3 consists of 18 residues. Germline V CDR1 and CDR2: SGHVS, FNYEAQ. CDR3 in amino acids: CASSPGTGSFRGSEKLFF. CDR3 nucleotides: TGTGCCAGCAGCCCAGGGACCGGGAGTTTCAGAGGCTCTGAAAAACTGTTTTTT.

The chain is built from TRBV15 and TRBJ2-2, with D perhaps matching TRBD1 (6 bases). Per germline, CDR1 LNHNV and CDR2 YYDKDF (reference sequence). This CDR3 is 14 amino acids long. V was clipped by 3 bases and J by 5 bases, with 10 bases between them. In DNA form, the CDR3 reads TGTGCCACCAGCAGGAACAGGGTAACCGGGGAGCTGTTTTTT. It specifies CATSRNRVTGELFF. Full variable domain (remainder filled in from reference TRBV15 and TRBJ2-2): DAMVIQNPRYQVTQFGKPVTLSCSQTLNHNVMYWYQQKSSQAPKLLFHYYDKDFNNEADTPDNFQSRRPNTSFCFLDIRSPGLGDTAMYLCATSRNRVTGELFFGEGSRLTVL.

CDR3 sequence: CASTPRTGHYGYTF. As DNA, the CDR3 is TGTGCCAGCACCCCAAGGACAGGGCACTATGGCTACACCTTC. This chain joins TRBV28 and TRBJ1-2; 8 nucleotides line up with TRBD1. The CDR3 has 14 amino acids. The ends lost 7 bases at V and 3 bases at J; junction bases unmatched: 7. CDR1 MDHEN and CDR2 SYDVKM come from the germline V gene.

Only a few counts were recorded for this clone. The CDR3 protein is CASSPDRGPYNSPLHF. The CDR3 region has the DNA TGTGCCAGCAGTCCCGACAGGGGACCTTATAATTCACCCCTCCACTTT. The genes are TRBV28 and TRBJ1-6; 8 nucleotides line up with TRBD1. Looked up from germline, CDR1 is MDHEN and CDR2 is SYDVKM. The CDR3 sequence is 16 residues long. With 5 bases clipped from V and 4 bases from J, the junction kept 7 bases outside the gene matches.

The J gene is TRBJ1-2, the V gene TRBV12-5; 12 nucleotides match TRBD1. The length of the CDR3 is 16 residues. Germline V gene sequence: CDR1 LGHNT, CDR2 FRNRAP. The V gene end was trimmed by 6 bases and the J gene end by 3 bases; junction bases not matched to a gene: 8. Here the CDR3 reads CASGFGTGGVDYGYTF. The CDR3 DNA sequence: TGTGCTAGTGGCTTCGGGACAGGGGGCGTTGACTATGGCTACACCTTC.

By its share, this clone is medium-sized. The chain links TRBV10-1 to TRBJ2-7, with D perhaps matching TRBD1 (5 bases). V was shortened by 2 bases and J by 2 bases, with 7 bases between the two germline ends. Germline assignment: CDR1 WNHNN and CDR2 SYGVQD (reference sequence). This CDR3 is built from 13 residues. The CDR3 DNA reads TGCGCCAGCAGTGAGGCAGGGACCTACGAGCAGTACTTC. It codes for CASSEAGTYEQYF.

The V and J genes are TRBV6-5 and TRBJ1-4, with 7 bases lining up with TRBD1. The V and J ends lost 4 bases and 0 bases, in that order; junction bases with no gene match: 5. Germline values: CDR1 MNHEY, CDR2 SVGAGI. There are 16 residues in the CDR3. The CDR3 nucleotides read TGTGCCAGCAGTTTGGGACAGCTCTCAACTAATGAAAAACTGTTTTTT. It encodes CASSLGQLSTNEKLFF.

Here the CDR3 DNA reads TGTGCCAGCAGTTATCGGAGCGGGGGGGCCTCTGAGCAGTTCTTC. Protein: CASSYRSGGASEQFF. The chain combines TRBV6-2 or TRBV6-3 with TRBJ2-1; 10 nucleotides match TRBD2. CDR3 length: 15 residues. Unmatched junction bases numbered 8, after V lost 3 bases and J lost 9 bases. The germline CDR1 and CDR2 sequences are MNHEY and SVGEGT.

The chain couples TRBV7-9 to TRBJ2-1, with 8 bases aligning to TRBD1. The CDR3 spans 15 residues. Germline assignment: CDR1 SEHNR and CDR2 FQNEAQ (reference sequence). With V trimmed by 4 bases and J by 6 bases, 8 bases remained unmatched. The CDR3 here is CASSSRGRILNEQFF. In DNA, the CDR3 is TGTGCCAGCAGCTCCAGGGGGCGAATACTCAATGAGCAGTTCTTC.

V and J are TRBV28 and TRBJ1-4; D gene ambiguous. From germline, CDR1 is MDHEN and CDR2 SYDVKM. Trimming pared 7 bases from V and 2 bases from J, leaving 14 bases between. The CDR3 length is 15 residues. CDR3 sequence: CASTYTSLTNEKLFF. The CDR3 DNA reads TGTGCCAGCACATACACCTCGTTGACTAATGAAAAACTGTTTTTT.

The rearrangement uses TRBV6-5 and TRBJ1-4; D possibly corresponds to TRBD1 (5 bases). The ends were cut back, 8 bases at V and 8 bases at J, with 18 bases in the middle. The CDR3 sequence is 14 residues long. Germline-derived CDR1 and CDR2 are MNHEY and SVGAGI. This CDR3 is CASHAPGSGEKLFF. The CDR3, as DNA: TGTGCCAGCCACGCCCCAGGGTCGGGCGAAAAACTGTTTTTT.

The V and J genes are TRBV18 and TRBJ2-5, with D tentatively TRBD2 (6 bases). V was shortened by 6 bases and J by 5 bases, with 13 bases between the two germline ends. The CDR3 runs to 13 residues. The germline CDR1 and CDR2 sequences are KGHSH and LQKENI. CDR3 coding DNA: TGTGCCAGCTCCCGAGGAGGGGTGGAGACCCAGTACTTC. Translated, it gives CASSRGGVETQYF.

CDR3 nucleotide sequence: TGCGCCAGCAGCCAAGATAGGGGGCAGGGCACTGAAGCTTTCTTT. This translates into CASSQDRGQGTEAFF. This chain links TRBV4-3 with TRBJ1-1; 7 bases line up with TRBD1. This CDR3 has 15 residues. The junction had 5 bases not matched to a gene; V was cut back by 0 bases and J by 4 bases. Germline V gene data show CDR1 as LGHNA and CDR2 as YSLEER.

The chain joins TRBV5-1 to TRBJ2-7; weak D call: TRBD2 (6 bases). Germline V gives CDR1 SGHRS, CDR2 YFSETQ. This CDR3 has 16 residues. The V and J ends lost 1 base and 2 bases respectively, with 16 bases between them. The CDR3 loop reads CASSLSLRRGAYEQYF. The CDR3 DNA is TGCGCCAGCAGCTTGAGTCTGCGGCGCGGGGCCTACGAGCAGTACTTC.

The CDR3 coding sequence is TGTGCCAGCAGTTCGGGGGGCCCTTCACATTCATACGAGCAGTACTTC. This translates into CASSSGGPSHSYEQYF. This chain links TRBV7-9 with TRBJ2-7; tentatively, D is TRBD2 (7 bases). Germline V lookup: CDR1 SEHNR, CDR2 FQNEAQ (reference sequence). V was trimmed by 6 bases and J by 4 bases, leaving 22 bases between them. The CDR3 runs 16 residues.

The gene calls are TRBV5-1 and TRBJ2-7; TRBD1 matches at 9 bases. Germline V CDR1 and CDR2: SGHRS, YFSETQ. V shed 1 base and J 5 bases; nucleotides not matched to a gene: 7. The CDR3 runs 15 residues. CDR3 in DNA: TGCGCCAGCAGCTTGAAGACAGGGGGAACAAACGAGCAGTACTTC. As protein: CASSLKTGGTNEQYF.